The following is a T cell receptor beta chain sequence with its context. Germline CDR1 MNHEY, CDR2 SVGAGI. The CDR3 covers 14 residues. V lost 0 bases and J 9 bases, leaving 12 bases between the germline ends. This sample was included in a study of T cell changes during pregnancy in multiple sclerosis. Clones were sequenced by immunoSEQ multiplex PCR, and TCRdb holds only the in-frame ones, with some missing. The profile shows tens of thousands of clones, roughly 92% of them singletons. This TCR was recovered from a female donor with multiple sclerosis, enrolled in a pregnancy study. The source was CD4+ T cells from peripheral blood mononuclear cells, collected in the third trimester of pregnancy. This chain joins TRBV6-5 and TRBJ2-1, with D tentatively TRBD1 (5 bases). The chain's CDR3 is CASSYSSRAREQFF. The CDR3 nucleotides read TGTGCCAGCAGTTACTCGTCCAGGGCTCGTGAGCAGTTCTTC.